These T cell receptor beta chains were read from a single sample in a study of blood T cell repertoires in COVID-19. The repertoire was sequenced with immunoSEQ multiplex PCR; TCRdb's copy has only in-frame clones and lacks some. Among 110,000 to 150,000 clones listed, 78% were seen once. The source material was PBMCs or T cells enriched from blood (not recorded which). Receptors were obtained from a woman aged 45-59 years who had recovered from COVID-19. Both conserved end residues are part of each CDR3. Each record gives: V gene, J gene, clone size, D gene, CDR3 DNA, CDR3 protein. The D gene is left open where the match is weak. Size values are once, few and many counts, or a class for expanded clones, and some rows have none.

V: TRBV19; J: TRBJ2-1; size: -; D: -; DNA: TGTGCCAGTAGTATCAGATCCACCGAGGGCTACAATGAGCAGTTCTTC; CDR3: CASSIRSTEGYNEQFF
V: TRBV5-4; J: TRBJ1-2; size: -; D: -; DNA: TGTGCCAGCAGCTTGGACAGGCCATCTGTTAACTATGGCTACACCTTC; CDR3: CASSLDRPSVNYGYTF
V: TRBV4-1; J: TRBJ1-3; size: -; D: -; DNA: TGCGCCAGCAGCCAACACTACGACTCTGGAAACACCATATATTTT; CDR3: CASSQHYDSGNTIYF
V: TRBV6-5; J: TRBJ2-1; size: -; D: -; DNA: TGTGCCAGCAGCCGCGGGACTTACAATGAGCAGTTCTTC; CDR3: CASSRGTYNEQFF
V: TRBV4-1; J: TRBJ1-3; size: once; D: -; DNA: TGCGCCAGCAGCCAAGATCCTGCGGTTCCTGGAAACACCATATATTTT; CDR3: CASSQDPAVPGNTIYF
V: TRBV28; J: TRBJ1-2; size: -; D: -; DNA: TGTGCCAGCTACCGGACATTCTATGGCTACACCTTC; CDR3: CASYRTFYGYTF
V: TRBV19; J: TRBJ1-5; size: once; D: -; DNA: TGTGCCAGTAGTATACACCCCGGGGAAGGGAATCAGCCCCAGCATTTT; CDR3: CASSIHPGEGNQPQHF
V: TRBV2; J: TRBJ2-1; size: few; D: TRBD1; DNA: TGTGCCGGCCGGGACAGGGGGCGAGACAATGAGCAGTTCTTC; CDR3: CAGRDRGRDNEQFF
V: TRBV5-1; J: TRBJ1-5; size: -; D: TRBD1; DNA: TGCGCCAGCAGCTCTGGACAGGGGGCAGGTCAGCCCCAGCATTTT; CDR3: CASSSGQGAGQPQHF
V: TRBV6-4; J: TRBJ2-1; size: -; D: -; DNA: TGTGCCAGCAGTGACACCGCTAGGGGTGAGCAGTTCTTC; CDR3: CASSDTARGEQFF
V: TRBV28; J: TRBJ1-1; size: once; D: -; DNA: TGTGCCAGCAGTTTTTTGGGCCCCCGTGAAGCTTTCTTT; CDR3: CASSFLGPREAFF
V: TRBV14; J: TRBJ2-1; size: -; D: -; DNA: TGTGCCAGCAGCCTCGAAACCTACCTCGAAGACTACAATGAGCAGTTCTTC; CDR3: CASSLETYLEDYNEQFF
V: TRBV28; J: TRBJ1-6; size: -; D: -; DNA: TGTGCCAGCACCGCAGGAAATTCACCCCTCCACTTT; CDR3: CASTAGNSPLHF
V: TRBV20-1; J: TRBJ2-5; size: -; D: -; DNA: TGCAGTGCTAGTGAATCATATCGAAGGGGACAAGAGACCCAGTACTTC; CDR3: CSASESYRRGQETQYF
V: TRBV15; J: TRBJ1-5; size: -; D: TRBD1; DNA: TGTGCCACCAGCAGAGAGATCTGGGACAGGGTTGGAAATCAGCCCCAGCATTTT; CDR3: CATSREIWDRVGNQPQHF
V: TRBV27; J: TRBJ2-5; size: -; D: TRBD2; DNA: TGTGCCAGCAGTTTAGGGACTAGCCCAGAGACCCAGTACTTC; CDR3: CASSLGTSPETQYF
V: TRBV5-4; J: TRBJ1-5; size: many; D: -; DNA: TGTGCCAGCAGCGCGGAGGGTCAGCCCCAGCATTTT; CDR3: CASSAEGQPQHF
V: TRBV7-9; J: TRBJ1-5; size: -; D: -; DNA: TGTGCCAGCAGCTTAGGTTCACCGGGTCTGCCCCAGCATTTT; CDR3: CASSLGSPGLPQHF
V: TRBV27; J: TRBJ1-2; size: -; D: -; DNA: TGTGCCAGCAGCCCCGGGACACACTATGGCTACACCTTC; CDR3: CASSPGTHYGYTF
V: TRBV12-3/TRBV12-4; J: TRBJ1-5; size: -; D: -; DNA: TGTGCCAGCATGGGACTGTTCAATCAGCCCCAGCATTTT; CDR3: CASMGLFNQPQHF
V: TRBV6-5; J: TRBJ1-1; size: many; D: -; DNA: TGTGCCAGCAAATTCCAGGGGAGTAAGGGTTTCTTT; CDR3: CASKFQGSKGFF
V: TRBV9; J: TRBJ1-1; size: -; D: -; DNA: TGTGCCAGCAGCAGAGTAGGGAGCCGTCCCAACACTGAAGCTTTCTTT; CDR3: CASSRVGSRPNTEAFF
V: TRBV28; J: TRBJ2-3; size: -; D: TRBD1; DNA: TGTGCCATCTCGGGACAGGGGGTCAGGACAGATACGCAATATTTT; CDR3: CAISGQGVRTDTQYF
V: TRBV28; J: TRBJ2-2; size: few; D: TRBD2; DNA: TGTGCCAGCGGGAGGGGCACCGGGGAGCTGTTTTTT; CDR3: CASGRGTGELFF
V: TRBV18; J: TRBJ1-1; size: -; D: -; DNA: TGTGCCAGCTCACCACGAGAGGGAACTGAAGCTTTCTTT; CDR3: CASSPREGTEAFF
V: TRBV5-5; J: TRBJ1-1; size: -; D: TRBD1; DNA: TGTGCCAGCAGCCCAGGACAGGGATTAGACATAGGAGCTTTCTTT; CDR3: CASSPGQGLDIGAFF
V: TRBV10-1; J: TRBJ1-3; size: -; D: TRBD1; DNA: TGCGCCCCCCGACCGGGACAGGGGGCGATCAGCTCTGGAAACACCATATATTTT; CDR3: CAPRPGQGAISSGNTIYF
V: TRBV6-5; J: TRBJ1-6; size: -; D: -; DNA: TGTGCCAGCAGTTATGACAGGAGTGGTTCACCCCTCCACTTT; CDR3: CASSYDRSGSPLHF